This entry describes one T cell receptor (beta chain). Some clones are missing from TCRdb's copy, which holds only in-frame ones; the method was immunoSEQ multiplex PCR. The table has 250,000 to 350,000 clones, roughly 76% seen once. These data originate in a study of cytotoxic CD8 clonotypes in ibrutinib-treated CLL. Study details: The patient breakdown showed 11 relapsed/refractory and more than 14 treatment-naive cases, with about 18 IGHV unmutated. Partial response occurred in approximately 25 patients and complete response in 2; at median around 66 months, around 14 remained remitted and around twelve progressed.

Germline V gene lookup returns CDR1 KGHSH and CDR2 LQKENI. Trimming took 1 base from V and 8 from J, leaving 17 bases between them. This CDR3 has 15 residues. Sample: PBMCs, taken at disease progression, from a patient treated with ibrutinib. This rearrangement joins TRBV18 to TRBJ1-2; the D gene is possibly TRBD1 (6 bases). The origin of this receptor is a human donor with chronic lymphocytic leukemia. CDR3 amino acids: CASSPRAGEIVGYTF. CDR3 nucleotide sequence: TGTGCCAGCTCACCACGGGCAGGGGAGATAGTGGGCTACACCTTC.